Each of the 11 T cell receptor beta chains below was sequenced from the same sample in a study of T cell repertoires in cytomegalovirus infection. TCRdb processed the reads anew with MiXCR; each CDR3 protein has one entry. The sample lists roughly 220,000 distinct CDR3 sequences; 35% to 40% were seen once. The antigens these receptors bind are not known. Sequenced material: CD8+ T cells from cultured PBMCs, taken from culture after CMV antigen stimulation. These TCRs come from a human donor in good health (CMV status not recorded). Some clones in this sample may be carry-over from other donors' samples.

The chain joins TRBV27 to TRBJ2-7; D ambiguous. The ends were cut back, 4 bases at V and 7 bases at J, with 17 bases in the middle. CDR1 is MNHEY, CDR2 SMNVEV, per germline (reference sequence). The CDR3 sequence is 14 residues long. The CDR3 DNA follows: TGTGCCAGCAGTTCCCTTTTGGCCATCGGTGAGCAGTACTTC. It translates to CASSSLLAIGEQYF.

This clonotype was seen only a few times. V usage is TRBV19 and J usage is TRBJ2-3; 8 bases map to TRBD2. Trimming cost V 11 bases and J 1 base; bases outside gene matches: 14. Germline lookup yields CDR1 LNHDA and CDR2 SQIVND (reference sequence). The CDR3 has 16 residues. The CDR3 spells CASSIRGGRRTDTQYF. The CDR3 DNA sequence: TGTGCCTCTAGTATACGCGGGGGGCGGCGCACAGATACGCAGTATTTT.

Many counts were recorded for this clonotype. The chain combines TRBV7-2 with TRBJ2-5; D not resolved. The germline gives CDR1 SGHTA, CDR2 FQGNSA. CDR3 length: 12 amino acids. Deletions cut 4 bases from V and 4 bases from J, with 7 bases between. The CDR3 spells CASSSPPETQYF. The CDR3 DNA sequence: TGTGCCAGCAGCTCCCCCCCAGAGACCCAGTACTTC.

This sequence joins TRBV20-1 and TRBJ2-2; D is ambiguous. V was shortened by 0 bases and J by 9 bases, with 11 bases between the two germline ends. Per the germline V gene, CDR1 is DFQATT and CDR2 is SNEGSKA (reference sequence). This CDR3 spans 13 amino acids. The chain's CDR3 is CSAREGGSWELFF. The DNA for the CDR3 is TGCAGTGCTAGAGAGGGCGGCTCATGGGAGCTGTTTTTT.

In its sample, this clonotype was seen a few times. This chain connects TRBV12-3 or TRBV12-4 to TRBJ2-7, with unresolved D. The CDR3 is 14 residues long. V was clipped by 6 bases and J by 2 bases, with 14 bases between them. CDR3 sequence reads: CASSPLYSAYEQYF. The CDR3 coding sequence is TGTGCCAGCAGCCCCTTATATTCAGCCTACGAGCAGTACTTC.

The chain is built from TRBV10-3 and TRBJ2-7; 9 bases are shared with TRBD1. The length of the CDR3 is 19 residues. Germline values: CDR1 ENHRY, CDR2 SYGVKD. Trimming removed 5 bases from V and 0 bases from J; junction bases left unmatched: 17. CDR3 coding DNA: TGTGCCATCAGTCACCGGCCGGTAAGACAGGGGGAAATCTCCTACGAGCAGTACTTC. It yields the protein CAISHRPVRQGEISYEQYF.

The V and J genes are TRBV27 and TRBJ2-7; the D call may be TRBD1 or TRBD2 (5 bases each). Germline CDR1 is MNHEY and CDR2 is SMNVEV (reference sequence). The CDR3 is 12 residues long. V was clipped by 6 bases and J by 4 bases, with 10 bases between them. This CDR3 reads CASSDGAYEQYF. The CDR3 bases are TGTGCCAGCAGCGACGGGGCTTACGAGCAGTACTTC.

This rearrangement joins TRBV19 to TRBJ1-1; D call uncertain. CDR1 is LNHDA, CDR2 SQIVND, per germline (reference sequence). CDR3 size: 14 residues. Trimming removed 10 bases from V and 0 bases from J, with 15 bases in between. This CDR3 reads CATRRGNMNTEAFF. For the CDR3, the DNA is TGTGCCACCCGTCGGGGAAACATGAACACTGAAGCTTTCTTT.

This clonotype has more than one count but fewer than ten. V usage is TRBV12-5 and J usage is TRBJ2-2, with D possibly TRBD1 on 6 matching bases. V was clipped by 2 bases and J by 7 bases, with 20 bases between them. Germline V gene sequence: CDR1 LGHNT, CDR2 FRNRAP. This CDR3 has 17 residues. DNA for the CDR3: TGTGCTAGTGGTTTGCCTGAATACAGGGTAACAGACGGGGAGCTGTTTTTT. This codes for CASGLPEYRVTDGELFF.

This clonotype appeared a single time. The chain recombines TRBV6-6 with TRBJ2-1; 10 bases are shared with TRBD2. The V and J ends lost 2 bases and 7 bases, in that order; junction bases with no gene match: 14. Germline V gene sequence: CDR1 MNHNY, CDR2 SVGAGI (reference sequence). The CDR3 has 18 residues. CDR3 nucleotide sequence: TGTGCCAGCAGTTACACCCTAGTGAACCTAGCGGGAGCGAATGAGCAGTTCTTC. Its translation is CASSYTLVNLAGANEQFF.

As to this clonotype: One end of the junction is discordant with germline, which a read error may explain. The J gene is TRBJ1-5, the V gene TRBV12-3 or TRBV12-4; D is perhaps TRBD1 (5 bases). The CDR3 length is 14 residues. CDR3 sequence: CACSSTGGNQPQHF. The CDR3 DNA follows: TGTGCCTGCAGTTCAACGGGGGGCAATCAGCCCCAGCATTTT.